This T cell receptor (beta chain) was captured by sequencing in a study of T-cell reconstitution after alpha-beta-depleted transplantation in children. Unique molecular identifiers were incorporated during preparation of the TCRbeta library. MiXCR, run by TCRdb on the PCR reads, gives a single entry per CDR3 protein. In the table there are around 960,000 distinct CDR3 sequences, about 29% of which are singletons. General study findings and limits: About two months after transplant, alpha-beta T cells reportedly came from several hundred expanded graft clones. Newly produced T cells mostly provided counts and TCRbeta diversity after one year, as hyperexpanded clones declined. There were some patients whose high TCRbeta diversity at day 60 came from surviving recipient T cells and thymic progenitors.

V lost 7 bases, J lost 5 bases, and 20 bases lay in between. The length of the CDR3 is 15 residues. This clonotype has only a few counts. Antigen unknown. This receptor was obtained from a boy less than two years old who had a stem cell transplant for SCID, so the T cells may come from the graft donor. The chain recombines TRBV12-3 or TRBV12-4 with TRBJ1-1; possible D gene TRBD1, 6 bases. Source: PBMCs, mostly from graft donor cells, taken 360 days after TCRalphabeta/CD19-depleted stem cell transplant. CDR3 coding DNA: TGTGCCAGCACCTGGATTGTGGGGGCGCGGACTGAAGCTTTCTTT. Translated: CASTWIVGARTEAFF.